These 18 T cell receptor beta chains were all obtained from the same sample, sequenced in a study of shared clonotypes between healthy human individuals. Sequenced by immunoSEQ multiplex PCR; TCRdb stores in-frame clones only, minus some. The sample contains about 2.4 million clones, approximately 93% of which appear only once. Material: naive CD4+ T cells from PBMCs. Regarding subset: CD45RA+ positively selected. The receptors stem from a man aged 18-30 years in good health. Some clones in this sample may be carry-over from other donors' samples.

The chain uses TRBV7-9 and TRBJ1-2; D is possibly TRBD1 (6 bases). Germline values: CDR1 SEHNR, CDR2 FQNEAQ (reference sequence). V lost 5 bases and J lost 5, with 21 bases in between. The CDR3 extends over 16 amino acids. The CDR3 bases are TGTGCCAGCAGCCCGAGAGGGGGGGGTCCCAGGTATGGCTACACCTTC. Protein sequence: CASSPRGGGPRYGYTF.

The chain links TRBV10-1 to TRBJ2-3; D ambiguous. CDR1 is WNHNN, CDR2 SYGVQD, per germline (reference sequence). Trimming removed 6 bases from V and 6 bases from J, with 7 bases in between. The CDR3 is 11 residues long. CDR3 coding DNA: TGCGCCAGCAGCCTGGCCGATACGCAGTATTTT. It specifies CASSLADTQYF.

V gene TRBV5-1 combines with J gene TRBJ2-7, with a weak D call TRBD1 (5 bases). V dropped 4 bases and J dropped 2 bases, with 16 bases sitting between them. The CDR3 spans 15 residues. From germline, CDR1 is SGHRS and CDR2 YFSETQ. The chain's CDR3 is CASSLGHFPTYEQYF. For the CDR3, the DNA is TGCGCCAGCAGCCTAGGACATTTCCCAACCTACGAGCAGTACTTC.

This rearrangement joins TRBV13 to TRBJ2-1; 8 nucleotides align to TRBD2. Germline V gives CDR1 PRHDT, CDR2 FYEKMQ (reference sequence). The V and J ends lost 2 bases and 8 bases, in that order; junction bases with no gene match: 14. The CDR3 is made up of 17 amino acids. CDR3 in amino acids: CASSLHLGAGEAYEQFF. The CDR3 DNA reads as TGTGCCAGCAGCTTACATCTCGGAGCGGGAGAGGCGTATGAGCAGTTCTTC.

This chain uses TRBV5-1 with TRBJ2-7; D may correspond to TRBD1 or TRBD2 (5 bases each). The V end was cut by 4 bases, the J end by 3 bases, with 14 bases between. The CDR3 spans 14 residues. Germline V gene lookup returns CDR1 SGHRS and CDR2 YFSETQ. CDR3 sequence (DNA): TGCGCCAGCAGCAAACGGGACGCGGACTACGAGCAGTACTTC. Translation: CASSKRDADYEQYF.

This chain connects TRBV11-2 to TRBJ2-7; no reliable D call. The CDR3 extends over 14 amino acids. Deletions cut 5 bases from V and 0 bases from J, with 11 bases between. The germline gives CDR1 SGHAT, CDR2 FQNNGV. In DNA, the CDR3 is TGTGCCAGCAGCCGGTACGCCGGCTCCTACGAGCAGTACTTC. Its translation: CASSRYAGSYEQYF.

A word on this clone: This sample includes further DNA sequences coding for the same CDR3. The chain links TRBV28 to TRBJ2-7, with D perhaps TRBD2 (5 bases). The ends were cut back, 8 bases at V and 0 bases at J, with 11 bases in the middle. This CDR3 region has 13 residues. Per germline, CDR1 MDHEN and CDR2 SYDVKM. In nucleotides, the CDR3 is TGTGCCAGCCGGGCGGGTAGCTCCTACGAGCAGTACTTC. It translates to CASRAGSSYEQYF.

The chain recombines TRBV10-3 with TRBJ2-5; D is possibly TRBD2 (6 bases). The J call is uncertain, as TRBJ2-7 better fits the DNA end. Per the germline V gene, CDR1 is ENHRY and CDR2 is SYGVKD. There are 14 residues in the CDR3. The CDR3 DNA is TGTGCCATCAGTCTTGGGACTGGACTGTACGAGCAGTACTTC. Translation: CAISLGTGLYEQYF.

To note about this clone: Other DNA sequences from this sample encode an identical CDR3 as well. The chain combines TRBV28 with TRBJ2-1, with D hard to call. Germline V gene data show CDR1 as MDHEN and CDR2 as SYDVKM. Trimming pared 7 bases from V and 0 bases from J, leaving 7 bases between. The CDR3 extends over 13 amino acids. This CDR3 reads CASTASSYNEQFF. The CDR3 region has the DNA TGTGCCAGCACCGCCAGCTCCTACAATGAGCAGTTCTTC.

This chain links TRBV28 with TRBJ1-2, with D hard to call. Per the germline V gene, CDR1 is MDHEN and CDR2 is SYDVKM. The CDR3 has 11 amino acids. The V end was cut by 4 bases, the J end by 5 bases, with 5 bases between. Written as DNA, the CDR3 is TGTGCCAGCAGTTGGACTTATGGCTACACCTTC. Amino acids: CASSWTYGYTF.

This sequence joins TRBV7-2 and TRBJ2-7, with TRBD2 matching 8 bases. The germline CDR1 and CDR2 sequences are SGHTA and FQGNSA. V lost 2 bases to trimming and J lost 0 bases; unmatched junction nucleotides: 9. The CDR3 extends over 17 amino acids. The CDR3 DNA reads TGTGCCAGCAGCTTAAAGGCGGGAGGAACCACCTCCTACGAGCAGTACTTC. Translation gives CASSLKAGGTTSYEQYF. Using reference TRBV7-2 and TRBJ2-7 for the parts outside the CDR3, the full variable domain is GAGVSQSPSNKVTEKGKDVELRCDPISGHTALYWYRQSLGQGLEFLIYFQGNSAPDKSGLPSDRFSAERTGGSVSTLTIQRTQQEDSAVYLCASSLKAGGTTSYEQYFGPGTRLTVT.

A single count supports this clone. V gene TRBV28 combines with J gene TRBJ2-5, with D possibly being TRBD2 (5 bases). The V and J ends lost 4 bases and 5 bases respectively, with 11 bases between them. The CDR3 length is 13 residues. The germline V gene encodes CDR1 MDHEN and CDR2 SYDVKM. The CDR3 DNA reads as TGTGCCAGCAGTTCCCGCACGGGGGAGACCCAGTACTTC. Translating gives CASSSRTGETQYF.

The CDR3 protein is CASSPRAGDSNQPQHF. CDR3 DNA sequence: TGTGCCAGCAGCCCAAGGGCAGGAGATAGCAATCAGCCCCAGCATTTT. The V gene is TRBV7-2, the J gene TRBJ1-5; D gene ambiguous. In germline, CDR1 is SGHTA, CDR2 FQGNSA. The CDR3 extends over 16 amino acids. The ends were cut back, 5 bases at V and 0 bases at J, with 14 bases in the middle.

With regard to this clone: The sample contains more than one DNA sequence encoding this CDR3. The chain couples TRBV18 to TRBJ2-1, with TRBD2 as a possible D gene (7 bases). V lost 3 bases and J 6 bases, leaving 9 bases between the germline ends. Per germline, CDR1 KGHSH and CDR2 LQKENI. CDR3 length: 13 amino acids. DNA of the CDR3: TGTGCCAGCTCACCGGGAGGGGGCAATGAGCAGTTCTTC. Its protein product is CASSPGGGNEQFF.

The chain joins TRBV7-9 to TRBJ1-1; D call uncertain. The V and J ends lost 11 bases and 1 base respectively, with 8 bases between them. Per the germline V gene, CDR1 is SEHNR and CDR2 is FQNEAQ (reference sequence). CDR3 length equals 11 residues. The CDR3 DNA follows: TGTGCCGGTCACAAGAACACTGAAGCTTTCTTT. As protein: CAGHKNTEAFF.

The chain has TRBV4-2 and TRBJ2-3; 8 positions agree with TRBD2. The CDR3 sequence is 14 residues long. The V gene end was trimmed by 8 bases and the J gene end by 0 bases; junction bases not matched to a gene: 4. Germline V CDR1 and CDR2: LGHNA, YNFKEQ. The CDR3, as DNA: TGTGCCAGCGGGATAGCGGGAAGCACAGATACGCAGTATTTT. Translated: CASGIAGSTDTQYF.

The chain uses TRBV11-2 and TRBJ1-5, with D uncertain. This CDR3 comprises 14 residues. Deletions cut 5 bases from V and 7 bases from J, with 15 bases between. The germline V gene has CDR1 SGHAT and CDR2 FQNNGV. CDR3 DNA: TGTGCCAGCAGCCCCACCCTCTTAGCACAGCCCCAGCATTTT. Amino acid sequence: CASSPTLLAQPQHF. Filled out from reference TRBV11-2 and TRBJ1-5, the complete variable domain reads EAGVAQSPRYKIIEKRQSVAFWCNPISGHATLYWYQQILGQGPKLLIQFQNNGVVDDSQLPKDRFSAERLKGVDSTLKIQPAKLEDSAVYLCASSPTLLAQPQHFGDGTRLSIL.

The chain recombines TRBV27 with TRBJ1-2; weak D call: TRBD1 (6 bases). Germline loops: CDR1 MNHEY, CDR2 SMNVEV (reference sequence). V was shortened by 4 bases and J by 2 bases, with 11 bases between the two germline ends. This CDR3 spans 14 amino acids. CDR3 in DNA: TGTGCCAGCAGTTCGGGTGGACAGAACTATGGCTACACCTTC. Protein sequence: CASSSGGQNYGYTF.